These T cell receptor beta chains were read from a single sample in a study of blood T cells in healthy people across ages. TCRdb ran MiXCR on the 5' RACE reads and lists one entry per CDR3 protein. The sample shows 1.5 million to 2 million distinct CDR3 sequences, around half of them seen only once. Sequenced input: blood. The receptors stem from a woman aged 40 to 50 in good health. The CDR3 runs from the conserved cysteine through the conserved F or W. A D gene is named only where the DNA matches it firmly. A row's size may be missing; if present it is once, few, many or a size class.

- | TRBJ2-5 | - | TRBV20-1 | CSASSLDGQETQYF | TGCAGTGCTAGCTCCTTGGACGGACAAGAGACCCAGTACTTC
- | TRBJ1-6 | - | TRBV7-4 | CASTRVGDVGNSPLHF | TGTGCCAGCACTAGGGTCGGGGACGTTGGGAATTCACCCCTCCACTTT
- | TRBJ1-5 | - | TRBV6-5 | CASSRDYDSNQPQHF | TGTGCCAGCAGTCGCGACTATGATAGCAATCAGCCCCAGCATTTT
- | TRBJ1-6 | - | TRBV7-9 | CASSFPATESSYNSPLHF | TGTGCCAGCAGCTTCCCCGCGACAGAGAGCTCCTATAATTCACCCCTCCACTTT
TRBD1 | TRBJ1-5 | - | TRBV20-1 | CSARDGQGNQPQHF | TGCAGTGCTAGAGACGGACAGGGAAATCAGCCCCAGCATTTT
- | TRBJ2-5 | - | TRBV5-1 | CASREVAETQYF | TGCGCCAGCAGGGAGGTTGCGGAGACCCAGTACTTC
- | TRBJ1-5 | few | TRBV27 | CASSLIGQMSNQPQHF | TGTGCCAGCAGTTTAATCGGCCAGATGAGCAATCAGCCCCAGCATTTT
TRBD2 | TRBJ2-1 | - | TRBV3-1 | CASSQAASGGQETQFF | TGTGCCAGCAGCCAAGCGGCTAGCGGGGGGCAAGAGACCCAGTTCTTC
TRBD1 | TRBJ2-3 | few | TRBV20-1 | CSARAQHPGQGWDTQYF | TGCAGTGCTAGAGCCCAACACCCGGGACAGGGTTGGGATACGCAGTATTTT
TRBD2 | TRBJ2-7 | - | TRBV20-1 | CSARDTSGASSYNEQYF | TGCAGTGCTAGAGATACTAGCGGGGCTAGCTCCTACAATGAGCAGTACTTC
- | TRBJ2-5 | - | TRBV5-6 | CASSAFSYQETQYF | TGTGCCAGCAGCGCCTTCAGTTACCAAGAGACCCAGTACTTC
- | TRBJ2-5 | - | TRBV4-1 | CASSQDTRSYETQYF | TGCGCCAGCAGCCAAGATACTAGGAGTTACGAGACCCAGTACTTC
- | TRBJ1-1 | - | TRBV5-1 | CASSLDTLGGRLSNTEAFF | TGCGCCAGCAGCTTGGATACACTCGGAGGGAGGTTGTCGAACACTGAAGCTTTCTTT
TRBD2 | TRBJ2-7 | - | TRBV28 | CASGPAGAPYEQYF | TGTGCCAGCGGCCCAGCGGGGGCCCCCTACGAGCAGTACTTC
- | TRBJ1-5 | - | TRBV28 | CASKPGAVANQPQHF | TGTGCCAGCAAACCGGGGGCCGTTGCCAATCAGCCCCAGCATTTT
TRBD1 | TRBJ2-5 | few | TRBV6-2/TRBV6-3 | CASTRQGVRETQYF | TGTGCCAGCACACGACAGGGTGTTCGGGAGACCCAGTACTTC
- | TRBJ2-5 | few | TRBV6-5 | CASSYSGATETQYF | TGTGCCAGCAGTTACTCCGGGGCTACAGAGACCCAGTACTTC
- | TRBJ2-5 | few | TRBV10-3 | CAISDREETQYF | TGTGCCATCAGTGACCGGGAAGAGACCCAGTACTTC
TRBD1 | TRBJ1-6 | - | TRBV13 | CASSLTTGQGRYSPLHF | TGTGCCAGCAGCCTGACGACAGGACAGGGCCGTTATTCACCCCTCCACTTT
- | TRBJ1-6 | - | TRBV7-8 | CASSVAGGNSPLHF | TGTGCCAGCAGCGTCGCAGGAGGGAATTCACCCCTCCACTTT
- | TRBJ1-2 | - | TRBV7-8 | CASSLTSSDGYTF | TGTGCCAGCAGCTTAACGTCATCGGATGGCTACACCTTC
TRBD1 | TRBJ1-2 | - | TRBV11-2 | CAIGTGGAGNYGYTF | TGTGCCATAGGGACAGGGGGCGCGGGTAACTATGGCTACACCTTC
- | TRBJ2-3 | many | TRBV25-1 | CASSRGGPDTQYF | TGTGCCAGCAGTAGGGGGGGTCCAGATACGCAGTATTTT
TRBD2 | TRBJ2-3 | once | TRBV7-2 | CASSLGRGVRDTQYF | TGTGCCAGCAGCTTAGGTCGGGGGGTTAGAGATACGCAGTATTTT
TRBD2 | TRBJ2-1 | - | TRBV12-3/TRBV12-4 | CASSAPGLAGGDEQFF | TGTGCCAGCAGTGCACCGGGACTAGCGGGGGGGGATGAGCAGTTCTTC
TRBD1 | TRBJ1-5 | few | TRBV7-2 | CASSFRTGADQPQHF | TGTGCCAGCAGCTTCCGGACAGGGGCTGATCAGCCCCAGCATTTT
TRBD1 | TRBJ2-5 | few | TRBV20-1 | CSATTGGLGAQYF | TGCAGTGCCACGACAGGGGGGCTCGGGGCCCAGTACTTC
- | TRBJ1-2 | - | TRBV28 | CASSLGRVRGYTF | TGTGCCAGCAGTTTGGGCAGGGTGAGAGGCTACACCTTC
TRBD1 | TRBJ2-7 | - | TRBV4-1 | CASSGYGQGQNYNEQYF | TGCGCCAGCAGCGGTTACGGACAGGGGCAGAACTACAATGAGCAGTACTTC
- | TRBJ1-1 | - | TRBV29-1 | CSAGTPNTEAFF | TGCAGCGCCGGGACACCAAACACTGAAGCTTTCTTT
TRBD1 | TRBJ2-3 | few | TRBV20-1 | CSARGPFRGQKSTDTQYF | TGCAGTGCTAGAGGGCCATTTAGGGGACAGAAATCCACAGATACGCAGTATTTT
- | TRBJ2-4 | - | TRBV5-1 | CASSRDEWDIQYF | TGCGCCAGCAGCCGGGACGAGTGGGACATTCAGTACTTC
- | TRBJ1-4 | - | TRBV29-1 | CSVAATNEKLFF | TGCAGCGTTGCTGCAACTAATGAAAAACTGTTTTTT
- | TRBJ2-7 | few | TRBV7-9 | CASSLGGGGWDEQYF | TGTGCCAGCAGCTTAGGGGGGGGCGGCTGGGACGAGCAGTACTTC
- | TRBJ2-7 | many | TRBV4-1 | CASSQGQGGEQYF | TGTGCCAGCAGCCAAGGGCAGGGAGGAGAGCAGTACTTC
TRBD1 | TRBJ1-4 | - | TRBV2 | CASLTRDRSEKLFF | TGTGCCAGCCTAACTAGGGACAGAAGTGAAAAACTGTTTTTT
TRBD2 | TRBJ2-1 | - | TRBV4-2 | CASSQADAAGAYNEQFF | TGTGCCAGCAGCCAAGCTGACGCAGCGGGGGCCTACAATGAGCAGTTCTTC
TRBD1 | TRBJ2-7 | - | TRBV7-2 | CASSHPGQGGYEQYF | TGTGCCAGCAGCCATCCGGGACAGGGGGGATACGAGCAGTACTTC
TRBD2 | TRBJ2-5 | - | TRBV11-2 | CASSVTLSGGRETQYF | TGTGCCAGCAGCGTGACCCTTAGCGGGGGGAGGGAGACCCAGTACTTC
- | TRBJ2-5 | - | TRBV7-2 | CASKGSAVLGETQYF | TGTGCCAGCAAGGGTTCGGCGGTCCTGGGAGAGACCCAGTACTTC
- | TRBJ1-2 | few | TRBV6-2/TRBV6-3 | CASSWNYGYTF | TGTGCCAGCAGTTGGAACTATGGCTACACCTTC
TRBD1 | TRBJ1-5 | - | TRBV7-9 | CASSKGTDTYSNQPQHF | TGTGCCAGCAGCAAAGGGACAGACACATATAGCAATCAGCCCCAGCATTTT
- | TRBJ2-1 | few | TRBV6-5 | CASSYEGGSYNEQFF | TGTGCCAGCAGTTACGAGGGGGGCTCCTACAATGAGCAGTTCTTC
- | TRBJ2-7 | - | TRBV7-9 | CASIPGSRSSYEQYF | TGTGCCAGCATCCCCGGTTCGCGGAGCTCCTACGAGCAGTACTTC
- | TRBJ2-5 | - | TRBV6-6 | CASSGAGIQETQYF | TGTGCCAGCAGTGGGGCCGGGATCCAAGAGACCCAGTACTTC
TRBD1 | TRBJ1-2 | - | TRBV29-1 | CSVEGQGPANYGYTF | TGCAGCGTTGAGGGACAGGGGCCAGCTAACTATGGCTACACCTTC